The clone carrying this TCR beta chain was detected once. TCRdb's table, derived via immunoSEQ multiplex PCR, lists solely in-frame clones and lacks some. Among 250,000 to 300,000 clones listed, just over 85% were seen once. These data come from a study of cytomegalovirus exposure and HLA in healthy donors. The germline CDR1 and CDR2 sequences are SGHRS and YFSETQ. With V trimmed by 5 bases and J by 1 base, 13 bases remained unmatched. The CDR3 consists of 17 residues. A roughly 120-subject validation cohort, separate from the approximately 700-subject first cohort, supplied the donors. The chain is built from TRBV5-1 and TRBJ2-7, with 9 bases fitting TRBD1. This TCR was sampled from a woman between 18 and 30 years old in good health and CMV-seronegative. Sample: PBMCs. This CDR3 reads CASSLRGAGQGSYEQYF. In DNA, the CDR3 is TGCGCCAGCAGTTTGCGGGGAGCGGGACAGGGATCCTACGAGCAGTACTTC.